The 23 T cell receptor beta chains below all came from one sample that was sequenced in a study of OX40 agonist ivuxolimab in advanced cancers. Data came from immunoSEQ multiplex PCR; TCRdb stores just in-frame clones and leaves some out. Of tens of thousands of clones in the sample, around 74% were seen once. The sample in question was CD4+ or CD8+ T cells sorted from blood, obtained in a trial of the OX40 agonist ivuxolimab. Every receptor here comes from an adult with an advanced solid tumor such as melanoma, head and neck, liver or kidney cancer.

This chain links TRBV27 with TRBJ1-1, with 7 bases fitting TRBD1. The germline CDR1 and CDR2 sequences are MNHEY and SMNVEV (reference sequence). The CDR3 covers 13 residues. J gave up 4 bases and V 6 bases, and 5 bases lay outside the gene matches. DNA for the CDR3: TGTGCCAGCAGCACAGGGGTGGGCACTGAAGCTTTCTTT. Translation gives CASSTGVGTEAFF.

The chain couples TRBV6-6 to TRBJ1-1; the D is unclear. Trimming cost V 5 bases and J 1 base, with 5 bases left between them. Germline assignment: CDR1 MNHNY and CDR2 SVGAGI (reference sequence). The CDR3 loop spans 12 amino acids. CDR3 sequence: CASSIPNTEAFF. As DNA, the CDR3 is TGTGCCAGCAGTATTCCGAACACTGAAGCTTTCTTT.

The chain links TRBV6-1 to TRBJ1-5; weak D call: TRBD1 (5 bases). V was cut by 8 bases and J by 4 bases, with 12 bases left in between. The CDR3 has 13 residues. The V gene's germline CDR1 is MNHNS and CDR2 SASEGT. CDR3 region: CASAGAGNQPQHF. The CDR3 DNA sequence: TGTGCCAGCGCTGGGGCAGGGAATCAGCCCCAGCATTTT.

This chain uses TRBV7-2 with TRBJ2-3; D is perhaps TRBD1 or TRBD2 (5 bases each). V dropped 1 base and J dropped 5 bases, with 10 bases sitting between them. Germline V gene data show CDR1 as SGHTA and CDR2 as FQGNSA. The CDR3 contains 14 residues. The CDR3 is CASSLGGSRDTQYF. CDR3 bases: TGTGCCAGCAGCTTAGGGGGGTCACGAGATACGCAGTATTTT.

J is TRBJ1-2 and V is TRBV13; TRBD1 is a possible D gene (5 bases). The germline V gene has CDR1 PRHDT and CDR2 FYEKMQ (reference sequence). V was trimmed by 3 bases and J by 4 bases, leaving 18 bases between them. This CDR3 contains 16 residues. CDR3 in DNA: TGTGCCAGCAGCTTCCTAGACGCTAGGGGATCCTATGGCTACACCTTC. Its protein product is CASSFLDARGSYGYTF.

This clone occurred a few times. The V gene is TRBV6-6, the J gene TRBJ1-6; maybe TRBD1 (5 bases). This CDR3 comprises 14 residues. Germline assignment: CDR1 MNHNY and CDR2 SVGAGI (reference sequence). Trimming shortened V by 0 bases and J by 7 bases, and 7 bases separated the two germline ends. CDR3 DNA: TGTGCCAGCAGTTACTCAGGGGACAATTCACCCCTCCACTTT. It translates to CASSYSGDNSPLHF.

V and J are TRBV9 and TRBJ1-6, with unresolved D. The CDR3 runs 15 residues. Deletions cut 0 bases from V and 5 bases from J, with 9 bases between. Germline CDR1 and CDR2: SGDLS and YYNGEE. The CDR3 sequence is CASSVEDHHNSPLHF. DNA of the CDR3: TGTGCCAGCAGCGTAGAGGATCACCATAATTCACCCCTCCACTTT.

The chain is built from TRBV29-1 and TRBJ2-2, with 9 bases lining up with TRBD2. Germline CDR1 reads SQVTM; CDR2 reads ANQGSEA. The CDR3 is 13 residues long. J gave up 9 bases and V 7 bases, and 9 bases lay outside the gene matches. Here the CDR3 DNA reads TGCAGCGCTGCTAGCGGGGCGAATCGGGAGCTGTTTTTT. Its protein product is CSAASGANRELFF.

A few counts support this clone. The chain has TRBV20-1 and TRBJ1-2, with D possibly matching TRBD1 (6 bases). This CDR3 is 11 amino acids long. The germline gives CDR1 DFQATT, CDR2 SNEGSKA (reference sequence). The V end was cut by 7 bases, the J end by 8 bases, with 14 bases between. This CDR3 reads CSGRDKRGYTF. In DNA, the CDR3 is TGCAGTGGAAGGGACAAACGAGGCTACACCTTC.

V is TRBV6-1 and J is TRBJ1-4; D perhaps matches TRBD1 (6 bases). Germline V gives CDR1 MNHNS, CDR2 SASEGT. This CDR3 spans 14 amino acids. Deletions cut 6 bases from V and 7 bases from J, with 15 bases between. In DNA, the CDR3 is TGTGCCAGCAGGTGGGACACCCGCGTTGAAAAACTGTTTTTT. Its protein product is CASRWDTRVEKLFF.

The chain couples TRBV4-2 to TRBJ2-1, with 8 bases aligning to TRBD2. Trimming at V came to 4 bases and at J to 15 bases, leaving 17 bases not matched to a gene. This CDR3 has 15 residues. Looked up from germline, CDR1 is LGHNA and CDR2 is YNFKEQ. The CDR3 sequence: CASSRSGLGRGDWFF. CDR3 nucleotide sequence: TGTGCCAGCAGCCGATCGGGACTAGGGAGAGGAGATTGGTTCTTC.

This chain links TRBV19 with TRBJ2-2; 7 nucleotides line up with TRBD1. V lost 3 bases and J lost 6; bases outside the gene matches: 7. The length of the CDR3 is 15 residues. Germline V gene sequence: CDR1 LNHDA, CDR2 SQIVND (reference sequence). CDR3 nucleotide sequence: TGTGCCAGTAGTATTCGTGGGACAGTCCCCGGGGAGCTGTTTTTT. This gives the protein CASSIRGTVPGELFF. Full variable domain (remainder filled in from reference TRBV19 and TRBJ2-2): DGGITQSPKYLFRKEGQNVTLSCEQNLNHDAMYWYRQDPGQGLRLIYYSQIVNDFQKGDIAEGYSVSREKKESFPLTVTSAQKNPTAFYLCASSIRGTVPGELFFGEGSRLTVL.

This chain links TRBV2 with TRBJ1-3; no clear D gene. This CDR3 contains 15 residues. The V end was cut by 6 bases, the J end by 0 bases, with 12 bases between. Germline CDR1 is SNHLY and CDR2 is FYNNEI. CDR3 residues: CASRSLMSSGNTIYF. DNA for the CDR3: TGTGCCAGCAGGTCCCTAATGAGCTCTGGAAACACCATATATTTT.

The CDR3 spells CASSYEWGATKNIQYF. DNA for the CDR3: TGTGCCAGCAGTTACGAGTGGGGGGCAACCAAAAACATTCAGTACTTC. The chain recombines TRBV6-6 with TRBJ2-4; tentatively, D is TRBD1 or TRBD2 (6 bases each). Germline CDR1 reads MNHNY; CDR2 reads SVGAGI (reference sequence). CDR3 length: 16 amino acids. With 2 bases removed from V and 2 bases from J, the gap between germline ends came to 13 bases.

This chain links TRBV13 with TRBJ1-1; D might be TRBD1 (6 bases). Trimming stripped 0 bases from V and 11 bases from J, with 10 bases between. The germline V gene has CDR1 PRHDT and CDR2 FYEKMQ (reference sequence). The CDR3 is made up of 12 amino acids. CDR3 residues: CASSLGSGAAFF. The CDR3 region has the DNA TGTGCCAGCAGCTTAGGTTCAGGGGCCGCTTTCTTT.

The genes are TRBV18 and TRBJ1-5, with TRBD1 matching 8 bases. CDR3 length: 16 amino acids. The germline CDR1 and CDR2 sequences are KGHSH and LQKENI. The trim removed 2 bases at V and 4 bases at J, leaving 7 bases unmatched. In DNA, the CDR3 is TGTGCCAGCTCACCAAAAGAGCAGGGGGCAAATCAGCCCCAGCATTTT. Amino acids: CASSPKEQGANQPQHF.

This chain connects TRBV29-1 to TRBJ2-2; D might be TRBD1 (6 bases). Germline V gene lookup returns CDR1 SQVTM and CDR2 ANQGSEA. Trimming shortened V by 7 bases and J by 7 bases, and 22 bases separated the two germline ends. The CDR3 loop spans 15 amino acids. CDR3 sequence (DNA): TGCAGCGCCGAGGGTCTAGCAGAAGGGGGCGGGGAGCTGTTTTTT. This encodes CSAEGLAEGGGELFF.

V usage is TRBV27 and J usage is TRBJ1-5; 9 positions match TRBD1. V was pared by 0 bases and J by 4 bases, with 10 bases of the junction left unmatched. The CDR3 contains 18 residues. Germline V gene lookup returns CDR1 MNHEY and CDR2 SMNVEV (reference sequence). The chain's CDR3 is CASSLSPPGQGLNQPQHF. In nucleotides, the CDR3 is TGTGCCAGCAGTTTATCGCCCCCGGGACAGGGCCTAAATCAGCCCCAGCATTTT.

This chain connects TRBV29-1 to TRBJ2-7; D gene unclear. The germline gives CDR1 SQVTM, CDR2 ANQGSEA. This CDR3 is built from 12 residues. V was clipped by 4 bases and J by 0 bases, with 7 bases between them. The CDR3 DNA follows: TGCAGCGTTGCGGCAGACTCCTACGAGCAGTACTTC. This encodes CSVAADSYEQYF.

This clone was seen only a few times. The gene calls are TRBV29-1 and TRBJ1-3; unclear D gene. CDR1 is SQVTM, CDR2 ANQGSEA, per germline. The CDR3 sequence is 13 residues long. The germline V and J ends were trimmed by 6 bases and 4 bases, with 13 bases remaining between them. The chain's CDR3 is CSVAQNGGNTIYF. For the CDR3, the DNA is TGCAGCGTGGCTCAAAATGGGGGAAACACCATATATTTT.

CDR3 protein: CASSQELASGTGELFF. The DNA of the CDR3 is TGTGCCAGCAGCCAGGAACTAGCGTCGGGCACCGGGGAGCTGTTTTTT. The chain uses TRBV4-2 and TRBJ2-2; 7 positions match TRBD2. The trim removed 3 bases at V and 4 bases at J, leaving 8 bases unmatched. This CDR3 comprises 16 residues. Germline values: CDR1 LGHNA, CDR2 YNFKEQ.

The chain couples TRBV28 to TRBJ1-5; D is unresolved. CDR3 length: 14 residues. Trimming shortened V by 6 bases and J by 2 bases, and 11 bases separated the two germline ends. Germline CDR1 is MDHEN and CDR2 is SYDVKM. This chain's CDR3 is CASSDFNGNQPQHF. The CDR3 nucleotides read TGTGCCAGCAGCGATTTCAATGGCAATCAGCCCCAGCATTTT.

CDR3 bases: TGTGCCAGCTCAATTCAGGGGGGAACTGAAGCTTTCTTT. Encoded protein: CASSIQGGTEAFF. The chain combines TRBV18 with TRBJ1-1; the match to TRBD1 covers 7 bases. The V gene end was trimmed by 5 bases and the J gene end by 5 bases; junction bases not matched to a gene: 5. This CDR3 is 13 amino acids long. Germline V gene data show CDR1 as KGHSH and CDR2 as LQKENI.